Listed below are T cell receptor beta chains from one sample, sequenced in a study of shared clonotypes between healthy human individuals. Some clones are missing from TCRdb's copy, which holds only in-frame ones; the method was immunoSEQ multiplex PCR. This repertoire shows around 1,000,000 clones, 60% to 85% found once; its top ten account for approximately 0.9%. The source material was memory CD4+ T cells from PBMCs. The receptors were sampled from a man between 18 and 29 years old in good health. Some clones in this sample may be carry-over from other donors' samples. Both conserved end residues are part of each CDR3. The D gene is left open where the match is weak. Only part of the rows carry a size: once, few, many, or a class if the clone is expanded.

size | J | D | V | DNA | CDR3
- | TRBJ2-1 | TRBD2 | TRBV6-1 | TGTGCCAGCAGTGCCGGACTAGCGGGAGGGCCGTTCTCCGTACAAAAGCAGTTCTTC | CASSAGLAGGPFSVQKQFF
- | TRBJ2-7 | TRBD1 | TRBV7-2 | TGTGCCAGCAGCTTGGACAGGGTGTCCGCATACGAGCAGTACTTC | CASSLDRVSAYEQYF
- | TRBJ2-5 | TRBD1 | TRBV4-3 | TGCGCCAGCAGCCTTGAATGGGGGACAGGGGGTGAGACCCAGTACTTC | CASSLEWGTGGETQYF
- | TRBJ2-7 | - | TRBV5-1 | TGCGCCAGCAGCTTACAGAAGGAGTACTACGAGCAGTACTTC | CASSLQKEYYEQYF
once | TRBJ2-2 | - | TRBV7-2 | TGTGCCAGCACCCCGAGGTGGGGGAAGGGAGGAGCCGGGGAGCTGTTTTTT | CASTPRWGKGGAGELFF
- | TRBJ2-3 | - | TRBV7-2 | TGTGCCAGCAGTTACAGGGGAGGGGACCGAGATACGCAGTATTTT | CASSYRGGDRDTQYF
- | TRBJ2-2 | - | TRBV28 | TGTGCCAGCAGTGGGGGCAGGCCCCGTGCGGGGGAGCTGTTTTTT | CASSGGRPRAGELFF
- | TRBJ1-4 | - | TRBV28 | TGTGCCAGCAGTTTTCGTGAAAAACTGTTTTTT | CASSFREKLFF
- | TRBJ2-1 | TRBD1 | TRBV7-2 | TGTGCCAGCAGCTTAGACCGGGACAGGGTCTGGAATGAGCAGTTCTTC | CASSLDRDRVWNEQFF
- | TRBJ1-5 | TRBD1 | TRBV28 | TGTGCCAGCAGTCCTAACGACAGGGGGGATCAGCCCCAGCATTTT | CASSPNDRGDQPQHF
- | TRBJ1-2 | - | TRBV30 | TGTGCCTGGACCCACGGGACGGGGAACTATGGCTACACCTTC | CAWTHGTGNYGYTF
once | TRBJ1-5 | TRBD1 | TRBV6-4 | TGTGCCAGCAGTGAAGAAACAGGGGGAGAGGGCCGCAATCAGCCCCAGCATTTT | CASSEETGGEGRNQPQHF
many | TRBJ2-2 | TRBD2 | TRBV5-1 | TGCGCCAGCAGCTTGGCAGGGACTAGCGGCACCGGGGAGCTGTTTTTT | CASSLAGTSGTGELFF
once | TRBJ2-1 | - | TRBV18 | TGTGCCAGCTCACCAACTCAGGGCAATGAGCAGTTCTTC | CASSPTQGNEQFF
- | TRBJ1-2 | - | TRBV5-4 | TGTGCCAGCAGCTCCAGGGGCCTTAACTATGGCTACACCTTC | CASSSRGLNYGYTF
- | TRBJ2-7 | - | TRBV4-2 | TGTGCCAGCAGCCAAGAACCCCGGACTACCATTACCTCCGAGCAGTACTTC | CASSQEPRTTITSEQYF
- | TRBJ1-5 | TRBD1 | TRBV27 | TGTGCCAGCAGTTCGGGACAGGGGGCCGGCAATCAGCCCCAGCATTTT | CASSSGQGAGNQPQHF
- | TRBJ2-6 | - | TRBV5-4 | TGTGCCAGCAGCCCCAGGGAAGCTGGGGCCAACGTCCTGACTTTC | CASSPREAGANVLTF
- | TRBJ1-2 | - | TRBV28 | TGTGCCAGCAGATCCTATCCGGGACCGCCTAACTTC | CASRSYPGPPNF
- | TRBJ2-3 | - | TRBV28 | TGTGCCAGCAAGGGCTATAGCACAGATACGCAGTATTTT | CASKGYSTDTQYF
few | TRBJ2-1 | TRBD1 | TRBV18 | TGTGCCAGCTCCCAAAAAGGGACAGGGGGTCCCCTACAGGCGTTCTTC | CASSQKGTGGPLQAFF
- | TRBJ1-1 | - | TRBV5-4 | TGTGCCAGCAGCAAAGACAGAAACACTGAAGCTTTCTTT | CASSKDRNTEAFF
- | TRBJ2-7 | - | TRBV5-1 | TGCGCCAGCAGCTGGGGGTTGACTAGCTACGAGCAGTACTTC | CASSWGLTSYEQYF
once | TRBJ1-5 | - | TRBV7-2 | TGTGCCAGCAGCCCCGACAGGCTTCCGAATCAGCCCCAGCATTTT | CASSPDRLPNQPQHF
- | TRBJ2-7 | - | TRBV28 | TGTGCCAGCAGTTCGGCCCCTCTCTACGAGCAGTACTTC | CASSSAPLYEQYF
once | TRBJ2-7 | - | TRBV5-8 | TGTGCCAGCAGCTTGGGTCTGGGCGGGGAGAACGAGCAGTACTTC | CASSLGLGGENEQYF
- | TRBJ2-5 | - | TRBV5-6 | TGTGCCAGCAGCTTGATGGCGGGGATGCAAGAGACCCAGTACTTC | CASSLMAGMQETQYF
- | TRBJ2-7 | TRBD2 | TRBV7-9 | TGTGCCAGCAGCTTAGCCGGGACTAGCGGGAGGGCTGCCTACGAGCAGTACTTC | CASSLAGTSGRAAYEQYF
- | TRBJ2-5 | - | TRBV5-1 | TGCGCCAGCAGCCTCCTTGGGCCCCCGACTCCTGCCCAGTACTTC | CASSLLGPPTPAQYF
- | TRBJ2-5 | TRBD1 | TRBV29-1 | TGCAGCGTCTCGGCAGGGGGCTTCCTTGGTATCGAGACCCAGTACTTC | CSVSAGGFLGIETQYF
- | TRBJ1-1 | - | TRBV9 | TGTGCCAGCAGCGCCGTCTCCAGCCCGGACACTGAAGCTTTCTTT | CASSAVSSPDTEAFF
- | TRBJ2-3 | TRBD1 | TRBV28 | TGTGCCAGCAGTTTCGGGACAGGAGTTGGCACAGATACGCAGTATTTT | CASSFGTGVGTDTQYF
many | TRBJ2-7 | TRBD1 | TRBV28 | TGTGCCAGCAGACGAATGCCGGGACAGGGTGAAGACGCTACGTTC | CASRRMPGQGEDATF
once | TRBJ1-2 | - | TRBV28 | TGTGCCAGCAGTTTGACGGGGCGAGTATATGGCTACACCTTC | CASSLTGRVYGYTF
- | TRBJ1-4 | TRBD1 | TRBV28 | TGTGCCAGCAGTCCCCAGGGGGCAACTAATGAAAAACTGTTTTTT | CASSPQGATNEKLFF
- | TRBJ2-3 | - | TRBV27 | TGTGCCAGCAGTATTGCGGCCCTCGGGTATACGCAGTATTTT | CASSIAALGYTQYF
- | TRBJ2-7 | - | TRBV11-1 | TGTGCCAGCAGCGTCACCCAGGCTGGGGAGCAGTACTTC | CASSVTQAGEQYF
- | TRBJ2-7 | - | TRBV7-2 | TGTGCCAGCAGCTTAATGGGGACTCCCTACGAGCAGTACTTC | CASSLMGTPYEQYF
- | TRBJ1-4 | - | TRBV14 | TGTGCCAGCAGCCAATCGGGGAGTCGCTATGAAAAACTGTTTTTT | CASSQSGSRYEKLFF
- | TRBJ2-2 | - | TRBV5-1 | TGCGCCAGCAGCTTGGACATCATATCGGGGACCACCGGGGAGCTGTTTTTT | CASSLDIISGTTGELFF